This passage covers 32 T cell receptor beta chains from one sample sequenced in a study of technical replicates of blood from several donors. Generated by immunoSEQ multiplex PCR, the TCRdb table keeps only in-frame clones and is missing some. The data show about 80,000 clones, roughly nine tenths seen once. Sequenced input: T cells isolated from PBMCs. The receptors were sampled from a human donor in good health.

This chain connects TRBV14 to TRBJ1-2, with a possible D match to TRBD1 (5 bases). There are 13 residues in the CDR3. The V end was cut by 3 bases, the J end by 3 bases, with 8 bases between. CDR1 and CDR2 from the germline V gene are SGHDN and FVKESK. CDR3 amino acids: CASSQGGYYGYTF. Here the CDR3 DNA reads TGTGCCAGCAGCCAGGGGGGTTACTATGGCTACACCTTC.

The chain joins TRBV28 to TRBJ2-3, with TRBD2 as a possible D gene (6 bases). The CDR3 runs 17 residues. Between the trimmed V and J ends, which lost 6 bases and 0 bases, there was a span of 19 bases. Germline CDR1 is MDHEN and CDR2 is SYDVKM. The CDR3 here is CASSLIPAGLSTDTQYF. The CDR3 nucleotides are TGTGCCAGCAGCCTCATCCCCGCGGGGTTGAGCACAGATACGCAGTATTTT.

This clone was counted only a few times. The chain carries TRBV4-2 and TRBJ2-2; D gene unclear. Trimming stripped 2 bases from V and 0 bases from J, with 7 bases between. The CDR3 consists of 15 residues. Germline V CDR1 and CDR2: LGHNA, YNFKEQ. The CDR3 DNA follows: TGTGCCAGCAGCCAACGGTTAACGAACACCGGGGAGCTGTTTTTT. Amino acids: CASSQRLTNTGELFF.

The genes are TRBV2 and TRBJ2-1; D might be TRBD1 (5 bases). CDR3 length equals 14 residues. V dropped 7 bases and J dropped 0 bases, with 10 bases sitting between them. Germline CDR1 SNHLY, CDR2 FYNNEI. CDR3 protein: CASMQGSSYNEQFF. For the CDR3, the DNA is TGTGCCAGCATGCAGGGAAGCTCCTACAATGAGCAGTTCTTC. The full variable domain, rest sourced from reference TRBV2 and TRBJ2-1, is EPEVTQTPSHQVTQMGQEVILRCVPISNHLYFYWYRQILGQKVEFLVSFYNNEISEKSEIFDDQFSVERPDGSNFTLKIRSTKLEDSAMYFCASMQGSSYNEQFFGPGTRLTVL.

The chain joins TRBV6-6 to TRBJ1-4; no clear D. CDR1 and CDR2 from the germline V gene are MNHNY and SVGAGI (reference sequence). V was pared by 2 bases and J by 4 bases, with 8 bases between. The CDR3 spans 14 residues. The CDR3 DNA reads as TGTGCCAGCAGTTACGAGCCCCATAATGAAAAACTGTTTTTT. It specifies CASSYEPHNEKLFF.

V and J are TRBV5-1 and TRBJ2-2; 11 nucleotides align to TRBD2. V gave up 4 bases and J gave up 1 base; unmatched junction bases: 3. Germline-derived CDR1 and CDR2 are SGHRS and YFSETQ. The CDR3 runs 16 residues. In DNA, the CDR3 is TGCGCCAGCAGCACCCTAGCGGGAGGGAACACCGGGGAGCTGTTTTTT. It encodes CASSTLAGGNTGELFF.

The CDR3 DNA follows: TGTGCCTGGAGTGTAGGGGCCGCCTACGAGCAGTACTTC. Translation: CAWSVGAAYEQYF. The chain couples TRBV30 to TRBJ2-7; D possibly corresponds to TRBD1 (5 bases). This CDR3 region has 13 residues. CDR1 and CDR2 (germline): GTSNPN, SVGIG (reference sequence). With 0 bases removed from V and 2 bases from J, the gap between germline ends came to 8 bases.

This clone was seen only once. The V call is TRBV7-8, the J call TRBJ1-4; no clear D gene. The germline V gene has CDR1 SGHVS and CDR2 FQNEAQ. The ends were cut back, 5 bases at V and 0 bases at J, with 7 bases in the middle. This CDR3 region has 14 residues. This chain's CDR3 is CASSVTTTNEKLFF. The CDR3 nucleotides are TGTGCCAGCAGCGTCACTACAACTAATGAAAAACTGTTTTTT.

CDR3 sequence: CASSSQGIEEKLFF. DNA for the CDR3: TGTGCCAGCAGTTCCCAGGGAATTGAGGAAAAACTGTTTTTT. V is TRBV6-6 and J is TRBJ1-4; weak D call: TRBD1 (5 bases). Germline-derived CDR1 and CDR2 are MNHNY and SVGAGI (reference sequence). V was cut by 4 bases and J by 8 bases, with 14 bases left in between. The CDR3 length is 14 residues.

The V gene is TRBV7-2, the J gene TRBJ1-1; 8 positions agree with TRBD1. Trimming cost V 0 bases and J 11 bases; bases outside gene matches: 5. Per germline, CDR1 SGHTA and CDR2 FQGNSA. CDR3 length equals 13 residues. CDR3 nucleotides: TGTGCCAGCAGCTTAGCGGCGGACAGGGTGGCTTTCTTT. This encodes CASSLAADRVAFF.

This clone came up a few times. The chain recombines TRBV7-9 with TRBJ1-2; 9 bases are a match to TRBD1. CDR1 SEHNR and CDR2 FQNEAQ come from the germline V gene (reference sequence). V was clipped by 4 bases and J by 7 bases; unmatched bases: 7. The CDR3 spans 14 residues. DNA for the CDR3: TGTGCCAGCAGCTCAACAGGGGGCTGGGGTGGCTACACCTTC. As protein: CASSSTGGWGGYTF.

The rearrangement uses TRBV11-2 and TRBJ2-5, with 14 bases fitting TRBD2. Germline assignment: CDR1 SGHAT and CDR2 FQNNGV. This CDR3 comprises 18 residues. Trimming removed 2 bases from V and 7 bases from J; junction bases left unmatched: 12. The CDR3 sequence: CASSLLGLGLAGVGTQYF. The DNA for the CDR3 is TGTGCCAGCAGCTTACTGGGTCTGGGACTAGCGGGAGTGGGGACCCAGTACTTC.

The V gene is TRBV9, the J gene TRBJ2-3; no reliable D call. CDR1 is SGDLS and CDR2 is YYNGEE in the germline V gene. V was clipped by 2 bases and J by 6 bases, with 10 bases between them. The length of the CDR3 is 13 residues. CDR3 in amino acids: CASSVLEIDTQYF. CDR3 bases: TGTGCCAGCAGCGTGTTAGAGATCGATACGCAGTATTTT.

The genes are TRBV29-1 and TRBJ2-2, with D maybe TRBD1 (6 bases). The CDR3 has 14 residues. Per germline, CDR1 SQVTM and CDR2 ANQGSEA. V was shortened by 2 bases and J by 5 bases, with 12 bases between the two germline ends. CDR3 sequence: CSVEMGAFTGELFF. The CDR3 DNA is TGCAGCGTTGAAATGGGGGCATTTACCGGGGAGCTGTTTTTT.

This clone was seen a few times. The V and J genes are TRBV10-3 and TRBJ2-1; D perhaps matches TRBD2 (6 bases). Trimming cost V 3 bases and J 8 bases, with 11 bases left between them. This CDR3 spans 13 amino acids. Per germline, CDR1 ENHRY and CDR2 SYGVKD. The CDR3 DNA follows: TGTGCCATCAGTGATGGAGGGGTACATGAGCAGTTCTTC. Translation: CAISDGGVHEQFF.

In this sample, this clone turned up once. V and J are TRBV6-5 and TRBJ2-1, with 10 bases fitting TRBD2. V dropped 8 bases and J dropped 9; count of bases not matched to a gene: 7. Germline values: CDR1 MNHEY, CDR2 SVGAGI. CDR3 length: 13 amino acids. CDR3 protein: CASLLAGKGEQFF. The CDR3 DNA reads TGTGCCAGCCTACTAGCGGGAAAAGGTGAGCAGTTCTTC.

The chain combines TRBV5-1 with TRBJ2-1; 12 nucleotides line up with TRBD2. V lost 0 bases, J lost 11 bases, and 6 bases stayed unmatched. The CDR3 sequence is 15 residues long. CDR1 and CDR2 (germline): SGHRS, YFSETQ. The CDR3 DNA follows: TGCGCCAGCAGCTTGGCTTCTAGCGGGAGGGGGAAGCAGTTCTTC. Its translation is CASSLASSGRGKQFF.

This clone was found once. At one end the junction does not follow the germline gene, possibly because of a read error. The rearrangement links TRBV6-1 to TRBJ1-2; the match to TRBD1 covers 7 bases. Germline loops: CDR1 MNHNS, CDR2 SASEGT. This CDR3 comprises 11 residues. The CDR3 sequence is CASSWGQQIGF. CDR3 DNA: TGTGCCAGCAGTTGGGGACAGCAAATCGGTTTC.

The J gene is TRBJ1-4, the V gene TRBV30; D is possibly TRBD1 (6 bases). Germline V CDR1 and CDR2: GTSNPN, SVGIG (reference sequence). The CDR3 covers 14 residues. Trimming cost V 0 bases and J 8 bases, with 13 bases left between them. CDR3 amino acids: CAWSVGQSLEKLFF. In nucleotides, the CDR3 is TGTGCCTGGAGTGTAGGACAGTCCCTGGAAAAACTGTTTTTT.

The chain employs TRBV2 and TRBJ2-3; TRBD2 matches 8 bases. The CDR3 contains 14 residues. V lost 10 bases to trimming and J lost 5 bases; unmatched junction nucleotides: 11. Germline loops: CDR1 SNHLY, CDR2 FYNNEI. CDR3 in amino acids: CANREREKRDTQYF. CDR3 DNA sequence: TGTGCCAACCGTGAGCGGGAGAAGAGAGATACGCAGTATTTT.

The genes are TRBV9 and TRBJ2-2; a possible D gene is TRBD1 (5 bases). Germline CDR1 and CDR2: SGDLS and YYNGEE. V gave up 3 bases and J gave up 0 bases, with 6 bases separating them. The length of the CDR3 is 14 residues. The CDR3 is CASSGQPNTGELFF. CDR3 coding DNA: TGTGCCAGCAGCGGACAGCCGAACACCGGGGAGCTGTTTTTT.

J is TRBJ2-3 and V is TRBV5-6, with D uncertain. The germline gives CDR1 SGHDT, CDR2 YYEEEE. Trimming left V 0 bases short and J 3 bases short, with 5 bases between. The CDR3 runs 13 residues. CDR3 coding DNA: TGTGCCAGCAGCTTGGGCAGAACAGATACGCAGTATTTT. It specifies CASSLGRTDTQYF.

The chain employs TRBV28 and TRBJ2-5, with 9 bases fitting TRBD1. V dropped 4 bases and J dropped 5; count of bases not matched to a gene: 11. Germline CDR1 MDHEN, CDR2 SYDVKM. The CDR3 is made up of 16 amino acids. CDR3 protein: CASSSKPGQGGETQYF. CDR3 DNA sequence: TGTGCCAGCAGTTCGAAACCGGGACAGGGAGGGGAGACCCAGTACTTC.

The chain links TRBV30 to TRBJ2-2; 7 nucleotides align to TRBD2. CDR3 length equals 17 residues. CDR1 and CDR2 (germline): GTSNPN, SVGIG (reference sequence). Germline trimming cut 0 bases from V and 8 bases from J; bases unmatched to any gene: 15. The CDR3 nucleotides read TGTGCCTGGAGTGTAGGACTAGGGACTTCTCTCCTGGGGGAGCTGTTTTTT. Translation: CAWSVGLGTSLLGELFF.

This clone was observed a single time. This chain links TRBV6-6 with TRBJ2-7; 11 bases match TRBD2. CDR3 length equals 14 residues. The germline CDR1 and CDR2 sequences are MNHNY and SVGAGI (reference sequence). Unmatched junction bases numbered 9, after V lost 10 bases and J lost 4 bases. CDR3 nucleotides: TGTGCCACCGATAGCGGGAGGGAACTGTACGAGCAGTACTTC. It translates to CATDSGRELYEQYF.

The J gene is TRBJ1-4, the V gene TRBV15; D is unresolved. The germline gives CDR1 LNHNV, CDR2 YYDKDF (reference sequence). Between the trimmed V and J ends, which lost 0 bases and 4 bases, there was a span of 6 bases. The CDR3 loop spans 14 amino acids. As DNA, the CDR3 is TGTGCCACCAGCAGAGAAGGAGGTAATGAAAAACTGTTTTTT. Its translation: CATSREGGNEKLFF.

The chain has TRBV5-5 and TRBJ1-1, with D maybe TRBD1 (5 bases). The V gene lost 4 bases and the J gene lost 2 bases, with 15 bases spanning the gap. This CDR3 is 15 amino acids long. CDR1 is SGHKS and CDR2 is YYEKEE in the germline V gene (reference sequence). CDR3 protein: CASSVPRELNTEAFF. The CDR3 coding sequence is TGTGCCAGCAGCGTCCCCAGGGAATTAAACACTGAAGCTTTCTTT. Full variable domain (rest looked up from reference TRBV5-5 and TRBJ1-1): DAGVTQSPTHLIKTRGQQVTLRCSPISGHKSVSWYQQVLGQGPQFIFQYYEKEERGRGNFPDRFSARQFPNYSSELNVNALLLGDSALYLCASSVPRELNTEAFFGQGTRLTVV.

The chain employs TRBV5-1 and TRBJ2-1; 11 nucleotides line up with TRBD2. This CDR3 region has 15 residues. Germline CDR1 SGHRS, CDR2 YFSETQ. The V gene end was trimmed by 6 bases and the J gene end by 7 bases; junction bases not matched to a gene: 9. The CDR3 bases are TGCGCCAGCATCCCCACTAGCGGGAGTATGAATGAGCAGTTCTTC. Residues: CASIPTSGSMNEQFF.

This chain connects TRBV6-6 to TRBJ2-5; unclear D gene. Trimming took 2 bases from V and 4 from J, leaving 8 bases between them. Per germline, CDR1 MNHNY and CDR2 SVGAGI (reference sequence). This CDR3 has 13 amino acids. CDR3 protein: CASSYGRLETQYF. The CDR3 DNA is TGTGCCAGCAGTTACGGGCGTTTAGAGACCCAGTACTTC.

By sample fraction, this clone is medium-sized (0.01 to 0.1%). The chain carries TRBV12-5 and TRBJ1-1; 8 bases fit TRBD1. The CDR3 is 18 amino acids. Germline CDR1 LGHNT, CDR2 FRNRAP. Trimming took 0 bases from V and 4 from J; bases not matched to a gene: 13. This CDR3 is CASGLVRIIGQGITEAFF. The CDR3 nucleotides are TGTGCTAGTGGTTTGGTAAGGATTATCGGACAGGGAATCACTGAAGCTTTCTTT.

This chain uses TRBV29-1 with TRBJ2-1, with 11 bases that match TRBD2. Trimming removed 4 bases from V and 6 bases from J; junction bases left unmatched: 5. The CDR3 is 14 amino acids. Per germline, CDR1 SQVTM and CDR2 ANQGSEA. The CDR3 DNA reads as TGCAGCGTTGTCGTTAGCGGGAGGGGCAATGAGCAGTTCTTC. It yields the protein CSVVVSGRGNEQFF.

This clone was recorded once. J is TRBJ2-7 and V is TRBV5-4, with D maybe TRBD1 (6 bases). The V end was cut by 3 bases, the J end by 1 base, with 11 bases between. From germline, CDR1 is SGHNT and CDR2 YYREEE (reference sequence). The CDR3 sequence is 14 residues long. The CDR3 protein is CASSYPGVSYEQYF. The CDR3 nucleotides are TGTGCCAGCAGCTACCCAGGGGTTTCCTACGAGCAGTACTTC.